One sample yielded the 5 T cell receptor beta chains listed below, sequenced in a study of shared clonotypes between healthy human individuals. Naive CD8 cells were CD45RO-negative, positively selected for CCR7, excluding terminally differentiated effector memory CD45RA+ cells. Profiled with immunoSEQ multiplex PCR; TCRdb holds only in-frame clones, not every one. The sample consists of hundreds of thousands of clones, around 96% of them appearing once. Sample: naive CD8+ T cells sorted from blood. These receptors were collected from a woman aged 30 to 39 in good health.

The V call is TRBV19, the J call TRBJ2-5, with 10 nucleotides matching TRBD2. The end of the DNA fits TRBJ2-7 better, so the J call may be wrong. Looked up from germline, CDR1 is LNHDA and CDR2 is SQIVND (reference sequence). CDR3 length: 14 amino acids. Here the CDR3 DNA reads TGTGCCAGTAATAGCGGGAGGACCTTCTACGAGCAGTACTTC. It translates to CASNSGRTFYEQYF.

This chain connects TRBV4-1 to TRBJ2-3; D ambiguous. Trimming left V 3 bases short and J 1 base short, with 11 bases between. Germline V gene data show CDR1 as MGHRA and CDR2 as YSYEKL. CDR3 length equals 15 residues. CDR3: CASSHLAAGTDTQYF. DNA of the CDR3: TGCGCCAGCAGCCACCTTGCGGCGGGCACAGATACGCAGTATTTT.

The chain combines TRBV2 with TRBJ2-5; TRBD2 matches 15 bases. Trimming cost V 3 bases and J 3 bases; bases outside gene matches: 2. Germline V gene lookup returns CDR1 SNHLY and CDR2 FYNNEI. The CDR3 is 16 residues long. CDR3 DNA: TGTGCCAGCAGTGAGGGGACTAGCGGGAGGAAAGAGACCCAGTACTTC. Its protein is CASSEGTSGRKETQYF.

The chain employs TRBV6-1 and TRBJ1-2; D uncertain. V lost 5 bases, J lost 3 bases, and 16 bases lay in between. CDR3 length equals 15 residues. CDR1 MNHNS and CDR2 SASEGT come from the germline V gene. The CDR3 nucleotides are TGTGCCAGCAGTCTTACAGCCTCGGTTTACTATGGCTACACCTTC. It specifies CASSLTASVYYGYTF.

With respect to this clone: The same CDR3 can be traced to other DNA sequences in this sample. The CDR3 region has the DNA TGTGCCAGCAGCTTAGGGGGGGACCAGCCCCAGCATTTT. Protein: CASSLGGDQPQHF. The rearrangement joins TRBV7-6 to TRBJ1-5, with D possibly TRBD1 on 5 matching bases. V lost 1 base, J lost 7 bases, and 8 bases lay in between. The CDR3 spans 13 residues. The V gene's germline CDR1 is SGHVS and CDR2 FNYEAQ. Combining the CDR3 with reference TRBV7-6 and TRBJ1-5 gives the whole variable domain GAGVSQSPRYKVTKRGQDVALRCDPISGHVSLYWYRQALGQGPEFLTYFNYEAQQDKSGLPNDRFSAERPEGSISTLTIQRTEQRDSAMYRCASSLGGDQPQHFGDGTRLSIL.